The 29 T cell receptor beta chains listed next were all sequenced from one sample in a study of T-cell reconstitution after alpha-beta-depleted transplantation in children. TCRbeta library preparation incorporated unique molecular identifiers. TCRdb fed the PCR reads into MiXCR, producing one record per CDR3 protein. This repertoire shows over 300,000 distinct CDR3 sequences, over 9% found once; its top ten account for 2% to 3%. The material sequenced was PBMCs from the stem cell graft donor, taken from the stem cell graft. Receptor source: a human donor who donated a stem cell graft to a child with acute lymphoblastic leukemia.

This chain uses TRBV7-9 with TRBJ2-1, with a weak D call TRBD2 (5 bases). Germline CDR1 is SEHNR and CDR2 is FQNEAQ (reference sequence). V was pared by 5 bases and J by 0 bases, with 14 bases between. CDR3 length: 16 residues. CDR3 coding DNA: TGTGCCAGCAGCAGCGTAGCGTTCCCCTCCTACAATGAGCAGTTCTTC. This gives the protein CASSSVAFPSYNEQFF. The complete variable domain, with remaining parts taken from reference TRBV7-9 and TRBJ2-1, reads DTGVSQNPRHKITKRGQNVTFRCDPISEHNRLYWYRQTLGQGPEFLTYFQNEAQLEKSRLLSDRFSAERPKGSFSTLEIQRTEQGDSAMYLCASSSVAFPSYNEQFFGPGTRLTVL.

V is TRBV7-9 and J is TRBJ2-7; 12 bases align to TRBD2. V lost 5 bases, J lost 2 bases, and 10 bases stayed unmatched. Germline V gives CDR1 SEHNR, CDR2 FQNEAQ (reference sequence). The length of the CDR3 is 17 residues. CDR3 coding DNA: TGTGCCAGCAGCCCCCGACTAGCGGGAGCTGTGGCCTACGAGCAGTACTTC. Amino acids: CASSPRLAGAVAYEQYF.

This clonotype came up many times. The chain joins TRBV2 to TRBJ1-2; D possibly corresponds to TRBD1 (5 bases). Germline V gene sequence: CDR1 SNHLY, CDR2 FYNNEI. This CDR3 is built from 10 residues. V lost 6 bases, J lost 8 bases, and 7 bases lay in between. The chain's CDR3 is CASRGEGYTF. The CDR3 coding sequence is TGTGCCAGCAGGGGGGAAGGCTACACCTTC.

The chain is built from TRBV7-9 and TRBJ2-7, with a possible D match to TRBD2 (6 bases). Trimming shortened V by 7 bases and J by 0 bases, and 22 bases separated the two germline ends. The CDR3 runs to 17 residues. CDR1 and CDR2 from the germline V gene are SEHNR and FQNEAQ (reference sequence). The CDR3 region is CASTPLGGRDFSYEQYF. The CDR3 coding sequence is TGTGCCAGCACCCCACTGGGAGGTCGAGACTTCTCCTACGAGCAGTACTTC.

This clonotype was detected many times. J is TRBJ2-1 and V is TRBV6-2 or TRBV6-3; 10 nucleotides align to TRBD2. V shed 6 bases, J shed 4 bases, and the junction held 6 bases outside the gene matches. Germline V lookup: CDR1 MNHEY, CDR2 SVGEGT. This CDR3 contains 15 residues. The DNA for the CDR3 is TGTGCCAGCAGCGGAGGGACTAGCGAGTACAATGAGCAGTTCTTC. It codes for CASSGGTSEYNEQFF.

The chain is built from TRBV7-9 and TRBJ2-2, with a possible D match to TRBD1 (5 bases). CDR1 is SEHNR and CDR2 is FQNEAQ in the germline V gene (reference sequence). Trimming took 5 bases from V and 2 from J, leaving 15 bases between them. The CDR3 is 16 residues long. The CDR3 protein is CASSATVNANTGELFF. The DNA for the CDR3 is TGTGCCAGCAGCGCGACAGTTAATGCAAACACCGGGGAGCTGTTTTTT.

This chain joins TRBV24-1 and TRBJ2-1; perhaps TRBD2 as D (6 bases). This CDR3 spans 16 amino acids. The V and J ends lost 6 bases and 2 bases respectively, with 16 bases between them. From germline, CDR1 is KGHDR and CDR2 SFDVKD. CDR3 sequence reads: CATSSAGLYPYNEQFF. In nucleotides, the CDR3 is TGTGCCACCAGTTCGGCGGGACTCTACCCCTACAATGAGCAGTTCTTC.

This chain uses TRBV18 with TRBJ2-7, with 7 bases aligning to TRBD1. This CDR3 has 14 residues. The germline V gene has CDR1 KGHSH and CDR2 LQKENI. Trimming removed 3 bases from V and 4 bases from J; junction bases left unmatched: 6. The CDR3 region has the DNA TGTGCCAGCTCACCGGGTCAGGGGGAATACGAGCAGTACTTC. Protein: CASSPGQGEYEQYF. Complete variable domain (other parts from reference TRBV18 and TRBJ2-7): NAGVMQNPRHLVRRRGQEARLRCSPMKGHSHVYWYRQLPEEGLKFMVYLQKENIIDESGMPKERFSAEFPKEGPSILRIQQVVRGDSAAYFCASSPGQGEYEQYFGPGTRLTVT.

This clonotype was seen many times. The chain uses TRBV15 and TRBJ2-3; D is ambiguous. This CDR3 contains 12 residues. V lost 0 bases and J lost 3, with 1 base in between. Germline-derived CDR1 and CDR2 are LNHNV and YYDKDF (reference sequence). For the CDR3, the DNA is TGTGCCACCAGCAGAGATACAGATACGCAGTATTTT. Protein: CATSRDTDTQYF.

The chain has TRBV7-2 and TRBJ1-5; 7 nucleotides align to TRBD1. V dropped 5 bases and J dropped 2; count of bases not matched to a gene: 6. Germline V lookup: CDR1 SGHTA, CDR2 FQGNSA. The CDR3 runs to 15 residues. This CDR3 is CASSQGTAGNQPQHF. CDR3 coding DNA: TGTGCCAGCAGCCAAGGGACAGCCGGCAATCAGCCCCAGCATTTT. Complete variable domain (other parts from reference TRBV7-2 and TRBJ1-5): GAGVSQSPSNKVTEKGKDVELRCDPISGHTALYWYRQSLGQGLEFLIYFQGNSAPDKSGLPSDRFSAERTGGSVSTLTIQRTQQEDSAVYLCASSQGTAGNQPQHFGDGTRLSIL.

The rearrangement links TRBV12-3 or TRBV12-4 to TRBJ2-1; 7 positions agree with TRBD2. J lost 4 bases, V lost 8 bases, and 8 bases had no gene match. The CDR3 length is 14 residues. The CDR3 sequence is CASHTSVKYNEQFF. The CDR3 DNA sequence: TGTGCCAGCCATACTAGCGTTAAATACAATGAGCAGTTCTTC.

This clonotype was detected only a few times. The chain uses TRBV4-1 and TRBJ2-7, with D tentatively TRBD1 or TRBD2 (5 bases each). V lost 0 bases and J 0 bases, leaving 9 bases between the germline ends. Germline CDR1 and CDR2: MGHRA and YSYEKL. The length of the CDR3 is 15 residues. The CDR3 bases are TGCGCCAGCAGCCAAGATCACGGGACCTCCTACGAGCAGTACTTC. It codes for CASSQDHGTSYEQYF.

The genes are TRBV28 and TRBJ2-1; 7 bases are shared with TRBD1. Per germline, CDR1 MDHEN and CDR2 SYDVKM. V trimming: 9 bases; J trimming: 8 bases; junction bases outside the gene matches: 7. CDR3 length: 12 amino acids. CDR3 DNA sequence: TGTGCCAGTTTAACAGGGGACGATGAGCAGTTCTTC. It specifies CASLTGDDEQFF.

Many counts were recorded for this clonotype. The chain employs TRBV4-3 and TRBJ1-2; D gene unclear. The V and J ends lost 5 bases and 0 bases respectively, with 10 bases between them. The length of the CDR3 is 14 residues. In germline, CDR1 is LGHNA, CDR2 YSLEER. DNA for the CDR3: TGCGCCAGCAGCGGCGCCGGGGCTAACTATGGCTACACCTTC. Its protein product is CASSGAGANYGYTF.

The rearrangement links TRBV20-1 to TRBJ2-1; TRBD2 matches 7 bases. This CDR3 contains 17 residues. Germline V CDR1 and CDR2: DFQATT, SNEGSKA (reference sequence). Losses at the gene ends were 2 bases for V and 2 bases for J; bases not matched to a gene: 12. As DNA, the CDR3 is TGCAGTGCTAGAAAAAAAAAAGCGGGAACAGCCTACAATGAGCAGTTCTTC. Its translation: CSARKKKAGTAYNEQFF.

This clonotype was recorded at least ten times. V gene TRBV7-2 combines with J gene TRBJ2-3; the match to TRBD2 covers 9 bases. V trimming: 1 base; J trimming: 7 bases; junction bases outside the gene matches: 9. Germline CDR1 is SGHTA and CDR2 is FQGNSA. This CDR3 spans 16 amino acids. CDR3 residues: CASSLVGSGSPHTQYF. For the CDR3, the DNA is TGTGCCAGCAGCTTAGTTGGTAGCGGGAGTCCGCATACGCAGTATTTT.

The chain joins TRBV7-2 to TRBJ2-7; tentative D call: TRBD1 (6 bases). V lost 8 bases to trimming and J lost 4 bases, with 15 bases between them. The germline gives CDR1 SGHTA, CDR2 FQGNSA. This CDR3 has 13 residues. The CDR3 loop reads CASRRTAGYEQYF. The CDR3 DNA follows: TGTGCCAGCCGCAGGACAGCTGGGTACGAGCAGTACTTC.

The CDR3 DNA reads as TGTGCCAGCAGCCTAGAACGTCAGCGGGGCGAGCAGTATTTT. This gives the protein CASSLERQRGEQYF. This sequence joins TRBV7-2 and TRBJ2-3; 7 nucleotides agree with TRBD2. The CDR3 spans 14 residues. The ends lost 5 bases at V and 11 bases at J; junction bases unmatched: 13. The V gene's germline CDR1 is SGHTA and CDR2 FQGNSA.

The chain has TRBV4-1 and TRBJ2-2; TRBD2 agrees at 8 bases. This CDR3 region has 17 residues. Per the germline V gene, CDR1 is MGHRA and CDR2 is YSYEKL. V lost 1 base and J lost 4; bases outside the gene matches: 8. CDR3 DNA: TGCGCCAGCAGCCAAGCGGTTAGCGGGATGGGCACCGGGGAGCTGTTTTTT. Amino acids: CASSQAVSGMGTGELFF.

This chain uses TRBV10-1 with TRBJ2-7; 10 nucleotides line up with TRBD2. Germline CDR1 is WNHNN and CDR2 is SYGVQD (reference sequence). The CDR3 covers 16 residues. Germline trimming cut 0 bases from V and 8 bases from J; bases unmatched to any gene: 10. The CDR3 sequence: CASSESNSGRALKQYF. The CDR3 DNA reads as TGCGCCAGCAGTGAGTCTAACAGCGGGAGGGCCCTTAAGCAGTACTTC.

In this sample, this clonotype turned up many times. J is TRBJ1-1 and V is TRBV12-3 or TRBV12-4, with a tentative D call TRBD1 (5 bases). V was cut by 6 bases and J by 12 bases, with 17 bases left in between. The CDR3 contains 12 residues. The CDR3 DNA follows: TGTGCCAGCAGAAGGGACCCTGAAGAGTCTTTCTTT. Residues: CASRRDPEESFF.

In its sample, this clonotype was seen many times. The J gene is TRBJ2-3, the V gene TRBV4-3; D could derive from TRBD1 or TRBD2 (5 bases each). Trimming left V 0 bases short and J 4 bases short, with 20 bases between. In germline, CDR1 is LGHNA, CDR2 YSLEER. The CDR3 is made up of 18 amino acids. The CDR3 loop reads CASSQDLRDPPPADTQYF. Here the CDR3 DNA reads TGCGCCAGCAGCCAAGATCTTCGGGACCCCCCGCCGGCAGATACGCAGTATTTT.

CDR3 amino acids: CSARRTESSYNEQFF. In DNA, the CDR3 is TGCAGTGCTCGCCGGACAGAGAGCTCCTACAATGAGCAGTTCTTC. This sequence joins TRBV20-1 and TRBJ2-1; D might be TRBD1 (6 bases). V lost 5 bases, J lost 0 bases, and 14 bases lay in between. The CDR3 is 15 residues long. Germline V gene data show CDR1 as DFQATT and CDR2 as SNEGSKA (reference sequence).

The table lists this clonotype with a few counts. The J gene is TRBJ1-2, the V gene TRBV24-1; 8 positions match TRBD1. Unmatched junction bases numbered 5, after V lost 4 bases and J lost 5 bases. Germline CDR1 and CDR2: KGHDR and SFDVKD. The CDR3 covers 14 residues. CDR3 protein: CATSDTRQGYGYTF. CDR3 nucleotide sequence: TGTGCCACCAGTGACACCCGACAGGGGTATGGCTACACCTTC.

Only a few counts were recorded for this clonotype. This CDR3 is CASSLPTGAYEQYF. CDR3 DNA: TGTGCCAGCAGCCTACCGACAGGGGCCTACGAGCAGTACTTC. The chain carries TRBV16 and TRBJ2-7, with 8 bases lining up with TRBD1. Germline CDR1 is KGHSY and CDR2 is FQNENV. V gave up 4 bases and J gave up 2 bases; unmatched junction bases: 4. The CDR3 extends over 14 amino acids.

The chain has TRBV30 and TRBJ2-1; TRBD1 aligns across 8 bases. Germline CDR1 reads GTSNPN; CDR2 reads SVGIG (reference sequence). The CDR3 is 19 amino acids. With 0 bases clipped from V and 6 bases from J, the junction kept 19 bases outside the gene matches. CDR3 loop: CAWSVPLTSDRGVGNEQFF. DNA of the CDR3: TGTGCCTGGAGTGTACCCCTAACCTCCGACAGGGGAGTAGGCAATGAGCAGTTCTTC.

V is TRBV9 and J is TRBJ2-1; TRBD2 is a possible D gene (6 bases). The CDR3 is 14 residues long. V dropped 3 bases and J dropped 4 bases, with 11 bases sitting between them. The V gene's germline CDR1 is SGDLS and CDR2 YYNGEE. The CDR3 spells CASSAGSGYNEQFF. In DNA form, the CDR3 reads TGTGCCAGCAGCGCCGGGAGTGGGTACAATGAGCAGTTCTTC.

This chain connects TRBV2 to TRBJ1-5; no definite D call. With 4 bases removed from V and 3 bases from J, the gap between germline ends came to 7 bases. Germline-derived CDR1 and CDR2 are SNHLY and FYNNEI. The CDR3 runs 13 residues. CDR3 residues: CASSGELNQPQHF. The CDR3 DNA reads as TGTGCCAGCAGTGGCGAACTCAATCAGCCCCAGCATTTT.

Concerning this clonotype: This may come from a read error, since a much larger clone is one base off. The chain links TRBV12-3 or TRBV12-4 to TRBJ1-5; D gene ambiguous. This CDR3 spans 16 amino acids. The CDR3 region is CASSLDSALSNKPQHF. CDR3 coding DNA: TGTGCCAGCAGTTTAGACAGTGCCCTTAGCAATAAGCCCCAGCATTTT.